These 14 T cell receptor beta chains came from one sample sequenced in a study of blood T cell repertoires in COVID-19. Assay used: immunoSEQ multiplex PCR; TCRdb lists only in-frame clones, some missing. The table records around 140,000 clones, around 72% of them present only once. The material sequenced was peripheral blood. Receptor source: a woman aged 55-70 years with acute or convalescent COVID-19.

This clone has just one count. The chain joins TRBV30 to TRBJ1-1; perhaps TRBD1 as D (6 bases). Germline CDR1 is GTSNPN and CDR2 is SVGIG (reference sequence). This CDR3 comprises 16 residues. V lost 3 bases, J lost 1 base, and 18 bases lay in between. CDR3 residues: CAWRRTAPAKNTEAFF. CDR3 nucleotides: TGTGCCTGGAGACGGACAGCACCGGCGAAGAACACTGAAGCTTTCTTT.

The gene calls are TRBV28 and TRBJ1-1, with 9 bases matching TRBD1. The V gene end was trimmed by 5 bases and the J gene end by 1 base; junction bases not matched to a gene: 5. Germline CDR1 is MDHEN and CDR2 is SYDVKM. CDR3 size: 15 residues. The CDR3 loop reads CASSQGTGRNTEAFF. The CDR3, as DNA: TGTGCCAGCAGTCAGGGGACAGGGAGGAACACTGAAGCTTTCTTT. Using reference TRBV28 and TRBJ1-1 for the parts outside the CDR3, the full variable domain is DVKVTQSSRYLVKRTGEKVFLECVQDMDHENMFWYRQDPGLGLRLIYFSYDVKMKEKGDIPEGYSVSREKKERFSLILESASTNQTSMYLCASSQGTGRNTEAFFGQGTRLTVV.

The rearrangement links TRBV4-2 to TRBJ2-5, with no clear D. V was pared by 1 base and J by 2 bases, with 5 bases between. Per germline, CDR1 LGHNA and CDR2 YNFKEQ. This CDR3 is built from 13 residues. CDR3 region: CASSQVGQETQYF. The CDR3 bases are TGTGCCAGCAGCCAAGTCGGTCAAGAGACCCAGTACTTC.

The chain uses TRBV6-5 and TRBJ2-7, with 8 bases matching TRBD1. Trimming cost V 0 bases and J 3 bases; bases outside gene matches: 7. The CDR3 spans 16 residues. CDR1 and CDR2 from the germline V gene are MNHEY and SVGAGI. The CDR3 sequence is CASSYSTGVGFYEQYF. CDR3 nucleotide sequence: TGTGCCAGCAGTTACTCGACAGGGGTAGGGTTCTACGAGCAGTACTTC.

This sequence joins TRBV5-1 and TRBJ2-1; 9 nucleotides line up with TRBD2. Germline CDR1 is SGHRS and CDR2 is YFSETQ. The length of the CDR3 is 15 residues. With V trimmed by 5 bases and J by 0 bases, 3 bases remained unmatched. In DNA form, the CDR3 reads TGCGCCAGCAGTTTTAGCGGGAGCTCCTACAATGAGCAGTTCTTC. This codes for CASSFSGSSYNEQFF.

The V gene is TRBV7-9, the J gene TRBJ1-3; 9 positions match TRBD1. CDR1 SEHNR and CDR2 FQNEAQ come from the germline V gene (reference sequence). Germline trimming cut 5 bases from V and 9 bases from J; bases unmatched to any gene: 8. The CDR3 extends over 14 amino acids. CDR3 DNA sequence: TGTGCCAGCAGCGTTGGGACAGGGCATAGCACCATATATTTT. This translates into CASSVGTGHSTIYF.

V gene TRBV7-2 combines with J gene TRBJ2-5, with TRBD2 matching over 12 bases. Germline assignment: CDR1 SGHTA and CDR2 FQGNSA. V trimming: 5 bases; J trimming: 5 bases; junction bases outside the gene matches: 12. The CDR3 runs to 17 residues. CDR3 nucleotide sequence: TGTGCCAGCAGCCTAAGGCGGACTAGCGGGGCTGGGGAGACCCAGTACTTC. Its translation: CASSLRRTSGAGETQYF.

This clone was counted between two and nine times. The chain recombines TRBV28 with TRBJ1-4; the match to TRBD1 covers 10 bases. J gave up 2 bases and V 7 bases, and 7 bases lay outside the gene matches. The CDR3 covers 16 residues. Germline V gene sequence: CDR1 MDHEN, CDR2 SYDVKM. CDR3: CASNLGQGITNEKLFF. The CDR3 nucleotides are TGTGCCAGCAACCTGGGACAGGGGATCACTAATGAAAAACTGTTTTTT. Supplemented by reference TRBV28 and TRBJ1-4, the full variable domain reads DVKVTQSSRYLVKRTGEKVFLECVQDMDHENMFWYRQDPGLGLRLIYFSYDVKMKEKGDIPEGYSVSREKKERFSLILESASTNQTSMYLCASNLGQGITNEKLFFGSGTQLSVL.

Only one count was recorded for this clone. This chain links TRBV28 with TRBJ2-1; 9 nucleotides line up with TRBD2. Germline CDR1 reads MDHEN; CDR2 reads SYDVKM. The CDR3 has 15 amino acids. The ends lost 2 bases at V and 7 bases at J; junction bases unmatched: 6. In DNA form, the CDR3 reads TGTGCCAGCAGTTTAGAAGCGGGAGGTCGAAATGAGCAGTTCTTC. This encodes CASSLEAGGRNEQFF.

The gene calls are TRBV24-1 and TRBJ2-2; D is unresolved. Trimming removed 6 bases from V and 1 base from J, with 11 bases in between. The CDR3 covers 15 residues. Looked up from germline, CDR1 is KGHDR and CDR2 is SFDVKD. CDR3 loop: CATSYPKQNTGELFF. The CDR3 nucleotides are TGTGCCACCAGTTACCCGAAACAGAACACCGGGGAGCTGTTTTTT.

The CDR3 protein is CASRIVGSGELFF. In DNA form, the CDR3 reads TGTGCCAGCAGAATAGTGGGGAGCGGGGAGCTGTTTTTT. This chain links TRBV6-5 with TRBJ2-2, with D perhaps matching TRBD2 (5 bases). From germline, CDR1 is MNHEY and CDR2 SVGAGI. The V and J ends lost 6 bases and 7 bases respectively, with 12 bases between them. This CDR3 has 13 residues.

The V gene is TRBV6-5, the J gene TRBJ1-1; no definite D call. V was clipped by 6 bases and J by 1 base, with 6 bases between them. The CDR3 is 12 residues long. The germline CDR1 and CDR2 sequences are MNHEY and SVGAGI. CDR3 region: CASRRANTEAFF. CDR3 bases: TGTGCCAGCAGACGAGCGAACACTGAAGCTTTCTTT.

V gene TRBV2 combines with J gene TRBJ1-6; possible D gene TRBD1, 6 bases. Germline loops: CDR1 SNHLY, CDR2 FYNNEI. Trimming took 4 bases from V and 6 from J, leaving 10 bases between them. The CDR3 covers 14 residues. The CDR3 loop is CASSGTVSNSPLHF. The DNA for the CDR3 is TGTGCCAGCAGTGGGACAGTTAGTAATTCACCCCTCCACTTT.

This chain links TRBV28 with TRBJ2-1, with 8 bases that match TRBD2. The V gene's germline CDR1 is MDHEN and CDR2 SYDVKM. This CDR3 region has 14 residues. J gave up 7 bases and V 0 bases, and 2 bases lay outside the gene matches. The CDR3 sequence is CASSLWTSANEQFF. In DNA, the CDR3 is TGTGCCAGCAGTTTATGGACTAGCGCTAATGAGCAGTTCTTC.